The clone carrying this TCR beta chain has ten or more counts. Its antigen is not known. This sample is part of a study of Graves' ophthalmopathy and Graves' hyperthyroidism. Patients were excluded if they had other autoimmune diseases or uncontrolled infections, and likewise if pregnancy or lactation applied. Findings and limits, study-wide: Most thyroid-expanded clonotypes exceeding 0.001 frequency were also found in blood.

Amplification of the TCR beta CDR3 regions used RNA transcripts (as template). Second-round multiplex PCR followed a first-round RT-PCR using HTBI primers. TCRdb reprocessed the multiplex PCR reads via MiXCR and lists one record per CDR3 protein. The table includes approximately 1.2 million distinct CDR3 sequences, less than 45% detected once. The junction had 6 bases not matched to a gene; V was cut back by 5 bases and J by 0 bases. Germline V gives CDR1 SEHNR, CDR2 FQNEAQ (reference sequence). CDR3 length equals 16 residues. V gene TRBV7-9 combines with J gene TRBJ1-1, with 10 bases lining up with TRBD1. The origin of this receptor is an adult man with Graves' hyperthyroidism. Specimen: peripheral blood or thyroid tissue (not recorded which). The CDR3 loop reads CASSPRDRGMNTEAFF. CDR3 in DNA: TGTGCCAGCAGCCCCCGGGACAGGGGCATGAACACTGAAGCTTTCTTT. Based on the CDR3 plus reference TRBV7-9 and TRBJ1-1, the full variable domain is DTGVSQNPRHKITKRGQNVTFRCDPISEHNRLYWYRQTLGQGPEFLTYFQNEAQLEKSRLLSDRFSAERPKGSFSTLEIQRTEQGDSAMYLCASSPRDRGMNTEAFFGQGTRLTVV.